The present entry profiles one T cell receptor beta chain with its context. This clonotype turned up a few times. What antigen it recognizes has not been identified. No per-base quality is available; no much larger clone lies one base away. This sample stems from a study of early T cells in non-severe SARS-CoV-2 infection (dated by TCRdb to the early 2020s). Concerning the study at large: Because TCR sequencing relied on bulk RNA taken from unsorted whole blood, pairing of alpha and beta chains was not possible.

Including the terminal cysteine and phenylalanine, the CDR3 comprises 17 residues. Only the CDR3 portion is preserved as DNA: 51 bases, with reading frame beginning at the first base. The germline V gene yields MDHEN for CDR1 and SYDVKM for CDR2. V is shortened by 7 bases, J by 2 bases, and the region joining them spans 23 bases. Preparation of the library involved 5' RACE. Sequencing took place on a NextSeq 500. The TCR library protocol attached unique molecular identifiers to individual cDNA molecules to correct for sequencing error and PCR bias. TCR alpha and beta chains were both sequenced, and the abundances of alpha and beta sequences in each sample were closely correlated with each other. Per the original workflow: Decombinator V4 was used to perform V gene, J gene and CDR3 annotation of TCR sequences. TCRs were defined as expanded if a significant change between any two time points was detected under a Poisson model with p below 0.0001. TCR abundances were normalised to the total number of TCRs sequenced per sample and were expressed as counts per million. TRAV1-2 paired with TRAJ12, TRAJ20 or TRAJ33 defined MAIT TCRs, while TRAV10 paired with TRAJ18 defined iNKT TCRs. VDJdb, accessed on 1 November 2021, was searched for TCRs annotated for CMV, EBV and SARS-CoV-2, and TCRs annotated for more than one antigen were excluded. TCRdb reprocessed the public reads (quality trimming at Q25 with fastp, clone calling with MiXCR) and kept in-frame beta chains. Entries that share a CDR3 protein sequence are merged under the most common genes and DNA. The V and J calls were not made by the authors but by TCRdb's processing. This sample lists tens of thousands of distinct CDR3 sequences; 4.9% were detected once. The ten biggest clones cover 4.5% to 5.5% of the sample.

The study was a case-control design nested within a healthcare worker cohort in London, UK, with weekly nasopharyngeal swab PCR tests and blood sampling. Between 23 and 31 March 2020, the week of the UK lockdown, healthcare workers were enrolled and then followed up weekly for as long as 16 weeks. General findings and caveats noted by the study authors: VDJdb matching was skewed toward anti-spike CD8 responses and likely underestimated virus-specific expansions by missing private and CD4 specificities.

The receptor's source is an adult who was a healthcare worker with PCR-confirmed SARS-CoV-2 infection or an uninfected control (not recorded which). The sample comprised whole blood. The rearranged chain carries TRBV28 and TRBJ2-5; TRBD2 is a possible D gene, resting on 6 matching bases. Here the CDR3 is given as CASILGGNSHNQETQYF. The sequence in DNA is TGTGCCAGCATCCTAGGCGGGAACAGTCACAATCAAGAGACCCAGTACTTC. The entire variable domain, with the stretches around the CDR3 drawn from the reference TRBV28 and TRBJ2-5 proteins, is DVKVTQSSRYLVKRTGEKVFLECVQDMDHENMFWYRQDPGLGLRLIYFSYDVKMKEKGDIPEGYSVSREKKERFSLILESASTNQTSMYLCASILGGNSHNQETQYFGPGTRLLVL.